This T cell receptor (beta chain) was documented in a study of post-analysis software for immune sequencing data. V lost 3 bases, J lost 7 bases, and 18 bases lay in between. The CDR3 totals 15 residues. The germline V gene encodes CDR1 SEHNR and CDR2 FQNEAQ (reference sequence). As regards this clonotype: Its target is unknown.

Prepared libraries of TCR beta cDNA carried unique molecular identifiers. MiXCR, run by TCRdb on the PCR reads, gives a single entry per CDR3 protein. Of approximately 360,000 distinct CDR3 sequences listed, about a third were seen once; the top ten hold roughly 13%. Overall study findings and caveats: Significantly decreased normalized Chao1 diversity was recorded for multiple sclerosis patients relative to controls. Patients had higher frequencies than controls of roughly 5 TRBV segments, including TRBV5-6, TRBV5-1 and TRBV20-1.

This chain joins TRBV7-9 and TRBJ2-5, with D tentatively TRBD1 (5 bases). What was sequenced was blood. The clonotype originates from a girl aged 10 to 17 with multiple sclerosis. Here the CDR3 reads CASSFQTLSQGTQYF. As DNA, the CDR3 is TGTGCCAGCAGCTTTCAGACCCTCTCCCAGGGGACCCAGTACTTC.